Listed below are T cell receptor beta chains from one sample, sequenced in a study of cytomegalovirus exposure and HLA in healthy donors. The data were produced by immunoSEQ multiplex PCR, yet TCRdb's version contains in-frame clones alone and is incomplete. The repertoire holds 100,000 to 150,000 clones, with more than 75% as singletons. Source material: PBMCs. The receptors derive from a female donor in good health and CMV-seronegative. The CDR3 runs from the conserved cysteine through the conserved F or W. D genes are given only for firm matches. The size of a clone is reported for some rows only, either as once, few or many, or as a class for expanded clones.

NA	NA	TRBJ1-5	TRBV7-2	CASSFRDSNQPQHF	TGTGCCAGCAGCTTCAGGGATAGCAATCAGCCCCAGCATTTT
NA	few	TRBJ2-2	TRBV4-1	CASRQRVISENTGELFF	TGCGCCAGCAGACAAAGGGTGATTAGCGAAAATACCGGGGAGCTGTTTTTT
TRBD2	NA	TRBJ2-1	TRBV7-2	CASSGGGAGGNEQFF	TGTGCCAGCAGTGGAGGTGGGGCGGGAGGAAATGAGCAGTTCTTC
NA	NA	TRBJ1-1	TRBV30	CAHEGQGAFF	TGTGCCCACGAAGGGCAGGGAGCTTTCTTT
TRBD1	once	TRBJ2-5	TRBV7-3	CASSAGTGDWETQYF	TGTGCCAGCAGCGCCGGGACAGGGGATTGGGAGACCCAGTACTTC
TRBD1	NA	TRBJ2-7	TRBV28	CASTPLGTVYEQYF	TGTGCCAGCACCCCCCTCGGGACAGTCTACGAGCAGTACTTC
TRBD1	NA	TRBJ1-2	TRBV30	CAWSVTGIYGYTF	TGTGCCTGGAGTGTGACAGGGATATATGGCTACACCTTC
NA	few	TRBJ1-4	TRBV2	CASSEIPTELFF	TGTGCCAGCAGTGAAATTCCGACAGAACTGTTTTTT
NA	NA	TRBJ2-5	TRBV5-5	CASSLRARQGQETQYF	TGTGCCAGCAGCTTGAGGGCAAGGCAGGGCCAAGAGACCCAGTACTTC
NA	NA	TRBJ2-1	TRBV5-1	CASSLKLGGEQFF	TGCGCCAGCAGCTTGAAACTAGGCGGTGAGCAGTTCTTC
TRBD2	once	TRBJ2-5	TRBV7-2	CASTRTSGQETQYF	TGTGCCAGCACCCGGACTAGCGGCCAAGAGACCCAGTACTTC
TRBD2	NA	TRBJ2-7	TRBV28	CASSLWRETSEQYF	TGTGCCAGCAGTTTATGGCGGGAGACGAGTGAGCAGTACTTC
TRBD1	NA	TRBJ1-2	TRBV11-2	CASSPGTGGHYGYTF	TGTGCCAGCAGCCCCGGGACAGGGGGGCACTATGGCTACACCTTC
TRBD2	NA	TRBJ2-1	TRBV7-9	CASSLGLAGDSYNEQFF	TGTGCCAGCAGCTTAGGACTAGCGGGCGACTCCTACAATGAGCAGTTCTTC
TRBD1	NA	TRBJ2-1	TRBV25-1	CASSPLSYRGEHFDEQFF	TGTGCCAGCAGCCCTCTTAGCTACAGGGGGGAACACTTCGATGAGCAGTTCTTC
NA	NA	TRBJ2-7	TRBV18	CASSPRGTVNSYEQYF	TGTGCCAGCTCACCACGCGGGACAGTGAACTCCTACGAGCAGTACTTC
TRBD1	NA	TRBJ2-2	TRBV19	CASSLRQGLGTGELFF	TGTGCCAGTAGCCTTCGACAGGGATTGGGCACCGGGGAGCTGTTTTTT
NA	NA	TRBJ2-5	TRBV19	CASTDRGGGQETQYF	TGTGCCAGTACTGATCGAGGGGGGGGACAAGAGACCCAGTACTTC
TRBD2	NA	TRBJ2-3	TRBV28	CASSSPLPLAGGGTDTQYF	TGTGCCAGCAGTTCGCCACTACCACTAGCGGGAGGGGGCACAGATACGCAGTATTTT
NA	NA	TRBJ2-1	TRBV27	CASRQTASYEQFF	TGTGCCAGCCGCCAGACAGCATCGTATGAGCAGTTCTTC
NA	NA	TRBJ1-5	TRBV7-9	CASSPRGGSNQPQHF	TGTGCCAGCAGCCCGAGGGGAGGGAGCAATCAGCCCCAGCATTTT
NA	NA	TRBJ2-7	TRBV11-2	CASSLLVYEQYF	TGTGCCAGCAGCTTACTCGTGTACGAGCAGTACTTC
TRBD1	once	TRBJ1-2	TRBV28	CASSFPTGRHYGYTF	TGTGCCAGCAGTTTCCCGACAGGGAGGCACTATGGCTACACCTTC
NA	NA	TRBJ1-3	TRBV28	CASRQGSRNTIYF	TGTGCCAGCAGGCAGGGAAGTAGAAACACCATATATTTT
TRBD2	few	TRBJ2-5	TRBV19	CASSPRLARSQETQYF	TGTGCCAGTAGTCCTCGACTAGCGAGGTCCCAAGAGACCCAGTACTTC
NA	NA	TRBJ1-3	TRBV11-2	CASSAGVNTIYF	TGTGCCAGCAGCGCAGGGGTAAACACCATATATTTT
NA	NA	TRBJ1-1	TRBV28	CASSYGGDTEAFF	TGTGCCAGCAGTTATGGAGGAGACACTGAAGCTTTCTTT
TRBD1	NA	TRBJ1-2	TRBV19	CASSIEEGAGYGYTF	TGTGCCAGTAGTATTGAGGAGGGGGCAGGCTATGGCTACACCTTC
NA	NA	TRBJ2-5	TRBV6-5	CASSYSEQETQYF	TGTGCCAGCAGTTATTCCGAGCAAGAGACCCAGTACTTC
TRBD1	NA	TRBJ2-7	TRBV4-2	CASSQDLETGLYEQYF	TGTGCCAGCAGCCAAGATCTGGAGACAGGGTTGTACGAGCAGTACTTC
NA	once	TRBJ1-5	TRBV27	CASSLVHSQPQHF	TGTGCCAGCAGTTTAGTACATTCTCAGCCCCAGCATTTT
TRBD1	NA	TRBJ2-7	TRBV30	CAWSNRGEQYF	TGTGCCTGGAGTAACAGGGGCGAGCAGTACTTC
TRBD1	NA	TRBJ2-1	TRBV6-6	CASSSRQGAREQFF	TGTGCCAGCAGTTCCCGACAGGGGGCAAGGGAGCAGTTCTTC